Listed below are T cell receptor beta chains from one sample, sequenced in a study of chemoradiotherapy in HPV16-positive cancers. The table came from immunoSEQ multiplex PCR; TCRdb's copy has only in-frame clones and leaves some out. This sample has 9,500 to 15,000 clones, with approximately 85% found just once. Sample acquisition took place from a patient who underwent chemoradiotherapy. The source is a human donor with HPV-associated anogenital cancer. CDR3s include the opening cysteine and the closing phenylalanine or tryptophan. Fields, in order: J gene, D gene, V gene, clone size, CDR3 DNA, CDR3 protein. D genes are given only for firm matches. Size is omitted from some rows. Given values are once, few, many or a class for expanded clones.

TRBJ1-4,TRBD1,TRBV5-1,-,TGCGCCAGCAGCTACGGACAGGGGATTAATGAAAAACTGTTTTTT,CASSYGQGINEKLFF
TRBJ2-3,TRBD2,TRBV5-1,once,TGCGCCAGCAGCTTGGGACTAGCGGAGGCGGGCGATACGCAGTATTTT,CASSLGLAEAGDTQYF
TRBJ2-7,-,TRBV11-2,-,TGTGCCAGCAGCTTAGACAGGGTTGGTAACGAGCAGTACTTC,CASSLDRVGNEQYF
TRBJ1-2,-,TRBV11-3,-,TGTGCCAGCAGCCATACGGGGCCCTCCTATGGCTACACCTTC,CASSHTGPSYGYTF
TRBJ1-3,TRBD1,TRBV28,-,TGTGCCAGCAGATTAACAGGGGACTCTGGAAACACCATATATTTT,CASRLTGDSGNTIYF
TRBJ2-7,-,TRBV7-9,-,TGTGCCAGCAGCACTAGTTCCTACGAGCAGTACTTC,CASSTSSYEQYF
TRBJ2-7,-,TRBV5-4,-,TGTGCCAGCAGCTTGGCACCCGGACAGTTCTCCTACGAGCAGTACTTC,CASSLAPGQFSYEQYF
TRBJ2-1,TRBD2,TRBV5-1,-,TGCGCCAGCAGCTTGCGTCCGGGGGGGAGCTCCTACAATGAGCAGTTCTTC,CASSLRPGGSSYNEQFF
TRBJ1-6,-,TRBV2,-,TGTGCCAGCGCTTACAGGCCGAGCTCCTATAATTCACCCCTCCACTTT,CASAYRPSSYNSPLHF
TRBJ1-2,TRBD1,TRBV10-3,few,TGTGCCATCAGTGACTTGACAGGGGGCAGGGATGGCTACACCTTC,CAISDLTGGRDGYTF
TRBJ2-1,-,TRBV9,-,TGTGCCAGCAGCCCGGCCTCAATCGGGCCCTACAATGAGCAGTTCTTC,CASSPASIGPYNEQFF
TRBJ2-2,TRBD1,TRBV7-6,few,TGTGCCAGCAGTGATCGACAGGGGGGCACCGGGGAGCTGTTTTTT,CASSDRQGGTGELFF
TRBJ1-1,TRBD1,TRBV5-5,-,TGTGCCAGCAGCTTGACAGGGGGAGTGACTGAAGCTTTCTTT,CASSLTGGVTEAFF
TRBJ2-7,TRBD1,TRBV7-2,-,TGTGCCAGCAGCTCTCAGGGGGCTAGCGAGCAGTACTTC,CASSSQGASEQYF
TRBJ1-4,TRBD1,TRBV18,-,TGTGCCAGCTCACCATTGAAAGGTGGGACAGGGCAAAAACTGTTTTTT,CASSPLKGGTGQKLFF
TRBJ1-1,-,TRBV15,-,TGTGCCACCAGCAGCGCGGACGACACTGAAGCTTTCTTT,CATSSADDTEAFF
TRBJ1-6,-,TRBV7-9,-,TGTGCCAGCAGCTCTACAGGCGGATTTAATTCACCCCTCCACTTT,CASSSTGGFNSPLHF
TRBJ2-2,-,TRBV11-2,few,TGTGCCAGCAGCCGGTCCGGGGAGCTGTTTTTT,CASSRSGELFF
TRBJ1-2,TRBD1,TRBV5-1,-,TGCGCCAGCAGATTGGACAGGGGGAACTATGGCTACACCTTC,CASRLDRGNYGYTF
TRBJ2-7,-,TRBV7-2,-,TGTGCCAGCAGCTTAGGCGGGACACTCCTCAACGAGCAGTACTTC,CASSLGGTLLNEQYF
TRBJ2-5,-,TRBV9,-,TGTGCCAGCAGCTTCTCGACTAGACAAGAGACCCAGTACTTC,CASSFSTRQETQYF
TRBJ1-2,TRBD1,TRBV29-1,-,TGCAGCGTAGCGGGACAGGGGTATGGCTACACCTTC,CSVAGQGYGYTF
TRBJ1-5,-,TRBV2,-,TGTGCCAGCAAGGGGTATAGCAATCAGCCCCAGCATTTT,CASKGYSNQPQHF
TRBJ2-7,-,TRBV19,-,TGTGCCAGTAGTCCCTACCGGGGACTTGCATCCGAGCAGTACTTC,CASSPYRGLASEQYF
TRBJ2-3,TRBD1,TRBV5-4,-,TGTGCCAGCAGCTCGGACAGGGCCGCGGATACGCAGTATTTT,CASSSDRAADTQYF
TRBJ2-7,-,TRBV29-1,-,TGCAGCCTTACAAAAGGGCCGACAGTCGCAATGGACTTC,CSLTKGPTVAMDF
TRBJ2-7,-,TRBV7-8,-,TGTGCCAGCAGCCATAGGGAAGGCTACGAGCAGTACTTC,CASSHREGYEQYF
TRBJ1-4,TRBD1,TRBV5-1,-,TGCGCCAGCAGCCTTGGACAGGATGTGGAAAAACTGTTTTTT,CASSLGQDVEKLFF
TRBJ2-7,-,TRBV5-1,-,TGCGCCAGCAGGTTGATGGACCAAGCCTACGAGCAGTACTTC,CASRLMDQAYEQYF
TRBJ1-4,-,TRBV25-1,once,TGTGCCAGCAGTTATGGGGTAGGGGAAAAACTGTTTTTT,CASSYGVGEKLFF
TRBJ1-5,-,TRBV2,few,TGTGCCAGCAGTGAGGAGGGGTCAGGGCAGCCCCAGCATTTT,CASSEEGSGQPQHF
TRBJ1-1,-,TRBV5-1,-,TGCGCCAGCAGCTTGGATGAGACCGAAGCTTTCTTT,CASSLDETEAFF
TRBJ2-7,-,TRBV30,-,TGTGCCTGGAGACAAAACAACGAGCAGTACTTC,CAWRQNNEQYF
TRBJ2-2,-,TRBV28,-,TGTGCCAGCACCTCTTGGGGGGGGGCGGCGAGCACCGGGGAGCTGTTTTTT,CASTSWGGAASTGELFF
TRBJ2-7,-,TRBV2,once,TGTGCCAGCAGCGGGACATTTAACTACGAGCAGTACTTC,CASSGTFNYEQYF
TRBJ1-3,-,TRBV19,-,TGTGCCAGTAGCGTTGGGACAACTGGAAACACCATATATTTT,CASSVGTTGNTIYF
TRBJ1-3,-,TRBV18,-,TGTGCCAGCTCACACCGGGACACAATCTCTGGAAACACCATATATTTT,CASSHRDTISGNTIYF
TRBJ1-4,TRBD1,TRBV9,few,TGTGCCAGCAGCGTAGGGACAGGACTAAATGAAAAACTGTTTTTT,CASSVGTGLNEKLFF
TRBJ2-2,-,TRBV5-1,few,TGCGCCAGCGCCGGGACAACGAACACCGGGGAGCTGTTTTTT,CASAGTTNTGELFF
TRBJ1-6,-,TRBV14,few,TGTGCCAGCAGCCAAGATCAGGATTATTCACCCCTCCACTTT,CASSQDQDYSPLHF
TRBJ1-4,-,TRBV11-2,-,TGTGCCAGCAGCTTAGTGGGGGGGCGAGTGGAAAAACTGTTTTTT,CASSLVGGRVEKLFF
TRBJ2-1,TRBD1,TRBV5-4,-,TGTGCCAGCAGTTTCGACAGGGGGATGCACAATGAGCAGTTCTTC,CASSFDRGMHNEQFF
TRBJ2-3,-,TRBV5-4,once,TGTGCCAGCAGCTTGGATGGGGCAGGTACGCAGTATTTT,CASSLDGAGTQYF
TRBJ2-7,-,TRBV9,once,TGTGCCAGCAGCCCCACAGGGAACCCCTTTGACGAGCAGTACTTC,CASSPTGNPFDEQYF
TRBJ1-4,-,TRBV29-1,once,TGCAGCGTACCAGGGTCGCGGCAGGCGGGGTCTAATGAAAAACTGTTTTTT,CSVPGSRQAGSNEKLFF
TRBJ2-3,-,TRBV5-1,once,TGCGCCAGCCGGGTCCTCGACACAGATACGCAGTATTTT,CASRVLDTDTQYF
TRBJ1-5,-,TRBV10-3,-,TGTGCCATCAGCCCTAGGGCTTTTACCAGAGAGGGCAATCAGCCCCAGCATTTT,CAISPRAFTREGNQPQHF
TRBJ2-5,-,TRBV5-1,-,TGCGCCAGCAGCTTGGGCCTACAAGAGACCCAGTACTTC,CASSLGLQETQYF
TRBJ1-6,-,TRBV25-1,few,TGTGCCAGCAGGGGGGAAAATTCACCCCTCCACTTT,CASRGENSPLHF
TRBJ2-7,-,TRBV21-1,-,TGTGCCAGCAGCAAATGGGTTGGGACAGGGCTCATTACCGACGAGCAGTACTTC,CASSKWVGTGLITDEQYF
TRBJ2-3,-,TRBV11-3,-,TGTGCCAGCAGCCGACGATATGTTGATACGCAGTATTTT,CASSRRYVDTQYF
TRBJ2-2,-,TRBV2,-,TGTGCCAGCAGTGCGGAGGTTGGCGGGGAGCTGTTTTTT,CASSAEVGGELFF
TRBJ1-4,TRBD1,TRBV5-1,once,TGCGCCAGCAGCATTGGACAGGGATCTAATGAAAAACTGTTTTTT,CASSIGQGSNEKLFF
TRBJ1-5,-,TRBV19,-,TGTGCCATCGGAAAGAGAAATAGCAATCAGCCCCAGCATTTT,CAIGKRNSNQPQHF
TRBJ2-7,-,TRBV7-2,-,TGTGCCAGCAGATTCGTGCAAGGAAGCAAATCCTACGAGCAGTACTTC,CASRFVQGSKSYEQYF